One sample yielded the 5 T cell receptor beta chains listed below, sequenced in a study of blood T cell repertoires in COVID-19. TCRdb's copy holds only in-frame clones and misses some; the assay was immunoSEQ multiplex PCR. Of about 220,000 clones in the sample, around 90% are singletons; the top ten hold around 2.6%. The specimen was PBMCs or T cells enriched from blood (not recorded which). Receptor source: a woman between 25 and 40 years old with acute COVID-19.

The chain couples TRBV24-1 to TRBJ2-1; 8 bases agree with TRBD2. CDR1 is KGHDR, CDR2 SFDVKD, per germline. The V segment lost 5 bases and the J segment 6 bases; nucleotides outside the gene matches: 8. CDR3 length equals 15 residues. DNA for the CDR3: TGTGCCACCAGTGCCCCGGGGGGGCCGGGCAATGAGCAGTTCTTC. This encodes CATSAPGGPGNEQFF.

This clone was found many times. This chain connects TRBV4-3 to TRBJ2-5, with a weak D call TRBD1 (5 bases). Trimming removed 0 bases at V and 9 bases at J, with 20 bases between. Germline CDR1 LGHNA, CDR2 YSLEER. This CDR3 spans 16 amino acids. This CDR3 is CASSQDFANRPRAQYF. CDR3 DNA: TGCGCCAGCAGCCAAGATTTTGCGAACAGGCCGAGAGCCCAGTACTTC.

V gene TRBV5-1 combines with J gene TRBJ1-2, with D unclear. Germline V gene data show CDR1 as SGHRS and CDR2 as YFSETQ. The CDR3 sequence is 13 residues long. Trimming shortened V by 0 bases and J by 8 bases, and 11 bases separated the two germline ends. CDR3 protein: CASSLEAGGGYTF. CDR3 nucleotide sequence: TGCGCCAGCAGCTTGGAGGCAGGCGGGGGCTACACCTTC.

J is TRBJ2-7 and V is TRBV12-3 or TRBV12-4; no firm D call. Trimming left V 3 bases short and J 4 bases short, with 7 bases between. This CDR3 is built from 12 residues. CDR3 nucleotide sequence: TGTGCCAGCAGTTTCAGGTTGTACGAGCAGTACTTC. Amino acids: CASSFRLYEQYF.

The CDR3 is CASSISTSGGALGTDTQYF. The CDR3 nucleotides are TGTGCCAGCAGCATCTCTACTAGCGGGGGGGCCTTAGGGACAGATACGCAGTATTTT. The chain joins TRBV9 to TRBJ2-3; 13 bases map to TRBD2. This CDR3 is built from 19 residues. V lost 4 bases to trimming and J lost 3 bases; unmatched junction nucleotides: 14. Germline-derived CDR1 and CDR2 are SGDLS and YYNGEE.